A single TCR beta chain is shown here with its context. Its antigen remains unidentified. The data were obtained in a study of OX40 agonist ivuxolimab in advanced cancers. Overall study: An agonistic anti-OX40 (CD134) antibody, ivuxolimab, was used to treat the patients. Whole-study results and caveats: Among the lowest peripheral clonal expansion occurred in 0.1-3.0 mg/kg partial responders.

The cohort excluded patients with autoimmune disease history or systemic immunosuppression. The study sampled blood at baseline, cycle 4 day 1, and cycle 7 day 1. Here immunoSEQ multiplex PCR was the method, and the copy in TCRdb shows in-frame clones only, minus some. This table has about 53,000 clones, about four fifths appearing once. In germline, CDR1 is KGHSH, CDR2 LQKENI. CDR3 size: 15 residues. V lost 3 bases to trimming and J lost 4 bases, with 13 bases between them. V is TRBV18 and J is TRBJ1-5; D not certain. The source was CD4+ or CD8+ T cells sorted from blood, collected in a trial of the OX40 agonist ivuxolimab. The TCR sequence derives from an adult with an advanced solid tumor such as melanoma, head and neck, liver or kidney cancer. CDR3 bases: TGTGCCAGCTCACCCTCGCGGGGAGGAAATCAGCCCCAGCATTTT. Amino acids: CASSPSRGGNQPQHF.